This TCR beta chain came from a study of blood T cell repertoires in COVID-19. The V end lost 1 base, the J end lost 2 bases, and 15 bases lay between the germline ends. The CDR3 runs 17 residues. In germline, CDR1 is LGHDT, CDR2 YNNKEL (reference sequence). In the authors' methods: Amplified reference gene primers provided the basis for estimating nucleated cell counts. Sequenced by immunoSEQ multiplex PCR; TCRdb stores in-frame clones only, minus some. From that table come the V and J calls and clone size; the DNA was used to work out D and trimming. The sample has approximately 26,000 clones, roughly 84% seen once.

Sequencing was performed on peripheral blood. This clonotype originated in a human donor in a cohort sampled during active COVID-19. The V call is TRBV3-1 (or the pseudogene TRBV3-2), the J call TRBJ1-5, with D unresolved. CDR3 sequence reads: CASSQVYGSGGNQPQHF. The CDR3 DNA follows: TGTGCCAGCAGCCAAGTTTACGGGTCTGGCGGCAATCAGCCCCAGCATTTT.